This T cell receptor beta chain was captured by sequencing in a study of T cells after yellow fever vaccination. Whole-study findings and limits: Weaker in magnitude, the secondary response showed a faster peak on day 5 versus 15.

This clonotype was seen more than once but under ten times. The antigen is undetermined. In making TCR cDNA, 5'RACE template switching added a universal primer site and UMIs to it. Each CDR3 protein gets one entry after TCRdb re-called the 5' RACE reads with MiXCR. This table holds 450,000 to 550,000 distinct CDR3 sequences, roughly 21% found once. Germline lookup yields CDR1 DFQATT and CDR2 SNEGSKA (reference sequence). The CDR3 has 13 residues. V lost 4 bases and J lost 4; bases outside the gene matches: 6. Sample: PBMCs, taken 15 days after the yellow fever booster vaccination. This chain links TRBV20-1 with TRBJ2-7, with TRBD1 identical over 8 bases. The clonotype comes from a man aged 25-40 years who received the YFV17D yellow fever vaccine. The CDR3 nucleotides are TGCAGTGCTAACAGGGGGATTCAGTACGAGCAGTACTTC. Its protein is CSANRGIQYEQYF.